This entry describes one TCR beta chain. What it binds is not known. This sample stems from a study of neoadjuvant nivolumab and ipilimumab in lung cancer. J lost 4 bases, V lost 6 bases, and 5 bases had no gene match. Looked up from germline, CDR1 is MDHEN and CDR2 is SYDVKM. The CDR3 is 14 residues long. The repertoire was sequenced with immunoSEQ multiplex PCR; TCRdb's copy has only in-frame clones and lacks some. In the table there are 25,000 to 35,000 clones, more than 85% of which are singletons. General study results and limits: Higher pretherapy blood TCR richness went with higher resected-tumor richness. Only two of four nivolumab-treated tumors gained richness and clonality by surgery. TCR richness and clonality were higher in tumors than adjacent uninvolved lung.

This chain uses TRBV28 with TRBJ2-3, with 9 bases identical to TRBD1. Sequenced material: peripheral blood, taken after neoadjuvant nivolumab, alone or with ipilimumab, at or shortly before surgery. The receptor was isolated from an adult with non-small cell lung cancer. CDR3 protein: CASRDRGRSDTQYF. The CDR3 region has the DNA TGTGCCAGCAGGGACAGGGGAAGGTCAGATACGCAGTATTTT.